A selection of T cell receptor beta chains follows, all from one sample in a study of T cell repertoires in ileal Crohn's disease. Data came from immunoSEQ multiplex PCR; TCRdb stores just in-frame clones and leaves some out. The data contain fewer than 13,000 clones, about 80% of them singletons. The sample was ileal tissue. The receptors come from an adult with Crohn's disease. Each CDR3 is given with its conserved first and last residue. The D gene is left open where the match is weak. Size values are once, few and many counts, or a class for expanded clones, and some rows have none.

-	-	TRBV27	TRBJ1-2	CASSFLDIRGGYTF	TGTGCCAGCAGTTTTTTGGACATCCGAGGAGGCTACACCTTC
-	-	TRBV18	TRBJ1-5	CASSLDFSNQPQHF	TGTGCCAGCTCACTGGACTTTAGCAATCAGCCCCAGCATTTT
-	-	TRBV5-6	TRBJ2-2	CASSLIANTGELFF	TGTGCCAGCAGCTTAATCGCGAACACCGGGGAGCTGTTTTTT
-	-	TRBV6-5	TRBJ2-1	CASSQLGAGHNEQFF	TGTGCCAGCAGTCAGCTAGGGGCAGGACACAATGAGCAGTTCTTC
-	few	TRBV10-3	TRBJ1-2	CAISASGRDYGYTF	TGTGCCATCAGTGCTTCAGGGAGGGACTATGGCTACACCTTC
TRBD2	-	TRBV7-8	TRBJ2-7	CASSSTGTSGFYEQYF	TGTGCCAGCAGCTCGACCGGGACTAGCGGGTTTTACGAGCAGTACTTC
TRBD1	-	TRBV30	TRBJ1-5	CAWGTELGQPQHF	TGTGCCTGGGGGACAGAGCTTGGTCAGCCCCAGCATTTT
TRBD2	-	TRBV6-1	TRBJ2-3	CASSETSGGADTQYF	TGTGCCAGCAGTGAGACTAGCGGGGGGGCTGATACGCAGTATTTT
-	medium-sized	TRBV19	TRBJ1-2	CASNNPGTLYGYTF	TGTGCCAGTAACAACCCCGGGACATTGTATGGCTACACCTTC
TRBD1	few	TRBV6-6	TRBJ1-2	CASRTRQGPANYGYTF	TGTGCCAGCAGAACCCGACAGGGACCAGCTAACTATGGCTACACCTTC
-	-	TRBV7-2	TRBJ2-7	CASSLGPDGGYEQYF	TGTGCCAGCAGCTTAGGTCCGGACGGAGGCTACGAGCAGTACTTC
TRBD1	-	TRBV29-1	TRBJ2-3	CSHPGQGTDTQYF	TGCAGCCATCCGGGACAGGGCACAGATACGCAGTATTTT
TRBD1	few	TRBV5-5	TRBJ1-1	CASSRGQGNTEAFF	TGTGCCAGCAGCCGGGGACAGGGCAACACTGAAGCTTTCTTT
-	medium-sized	TRBV20-1	TRBJ2-7	CSVTDSYEQYF	TGCAGTGTCACCGACAGTTACGAGCAGTACTTC
TRBD2	few	TRBV4-3	TRBJ2-1	CASSQDGAGGYNEQFF	TGCGCCAGCAGCCAAGATGGGGCGGGGGGGTACAATGAGCAGTTCTTC
-	-	TRBV10-3	TRBJ1-2	CAISEAQLGGYTF	TGTGCCATCAGTGAGGCACAGTTAGGTGGCTACACCTTC
TRBD1	-	TRBV6-5	TRBJ2-7	CASSYLGQGSEQYF	TGTGCCAGCAGTTACCTAGGACAGGGGAGCGAGCAGTACTTC
-	few	TRBV7-7	TRBJ2-7	CASSLSAVHYEQYF	TGTGCTAGCAGCTTGTCAGCGGTACACTACGAGCAGTACTTC
-	-	TRBV14	TRBJ1-1	CASSLHSGAEAFF	TGTGCCAGCAGCCTTCATTCCGGGGCTGAAGCTTTCTTT
TRBD1	few	TRBV7-2	TRBJ2-5	CASSLVPGEGARLKTQYF	TGTGCCAGCAGCTTAGTACCGGGTGAGGGGGCTAGGCTAAAGACCCAGTACTTC
TRBD1	-	TRBV5-1	TRBJ1-5	CASSVTGGSNQPQHF	TGCGCCAGCAGCGTAACAGGGGGAAGCAATCAGCCCCAGCATTTT
-	medium-sized	TRBV5-1	TRBJ1-3	CASSSTGLSGNTIYF	TGCGCCAGCAGCTCCACAGGGCTCTCTGGAAACACCATATATTTT
-	-	TRBV15	TRBJ1-1	CATSRDWKGAEAFF	TGTGCCACCAGCAGAGATTGGAAGGGAGCTGAAGCTTTCTTT
-	-	TRBV5-4	TRBJ1-2	CASSLGGNSYGYTF	TGTGCCAGCAGCTTGGGAGGGAATTCCTATGGCTACACCTTC
-	once	TRBV9	TRBJ1-2	CASSVNRKDSYYGYTF	TGTGCCAGCAGCGTGAACCGTAAGGACAGCTACTATGGCTACACCTTC
-	-	TRBV5-4	TRBJ1-1	CASSLRQVTEAFF	TGTGCCAGCAGCTTACGGCAGGTCACTGAAGCTTTCTTT
TRBD1	-	TRBV28	TRBJ2-7	CASTTGQGLYEQYF	TGTGCCAGCACTACGGGACAGGGACTCTACGAGCAGTACTTC
TRBD2	medium-sized	TRBV9	TRBJ2-7	CASSVDDTGGADEQYF	TGTGCCAGCAGCGTAGATGACACCGGGGGGGCAGACGAGCAGTACTTC
-	few	TRBV5-1	TRBJ1-2	CASRETGSVGYTF	TGCGCCAGCAGAGAAACAGGGTCAGTCGGCTACACCTTC
TRBD1	-	TRBV6-6	TRBJ1-1	CASSQDRGEAFF	TGTGCCAGCAGCCAGGACAGGGGTGAAGCTTTCTTT
-	-	TRBV6-6	TRBJ2-2	CASSFHREPTGELFF	TGTGCCAGCAGCTTTCACAGGGAACCCACCGGGGAGCTGTTTTTT
TRBD1	-	TRBV19	TRBJ1-6	CASRQGGLSYNSPLHF	TGTGCCAGCCGACAGGGGGGACTCTCCTATAATTCACCCCTCCACTTT
-	-	TRBV4-3	TRBJ1-2	CASSQARQDYYGYTF	TGCGCCAGCAGCCAAGCTCGGCAGGATTACTATGGCTACACCTTC
TRBD1	once	TRBV7-2	TRBJ1-1	CASSRQGRSEAFF	TGTGCCAGCAGCAGACAGGGAAGGTCTGAAGCTTTCTTT
TRBD2	-	TRBV5-1	TRBJ2-3	CASRLAGGTAGDTQYF	TGCGCCAGCAGGCTAGCGGGGGGTACAGCGGGTGATACGCAGTATTTT
-	-	TRBV14	TRBJ2-4	CASSQDRNIQYF	TGTGCCAGCAGCCAAGATCGGAACATTCAGTACTTC
TRBD2	few	TRBV15	TRBJ2-3	CATSRDTSGADTQYF	TGTGCCACCAGCAGAGATACTAGCGGGGCAGATACGCAGTATTTT
TRBD1	-	TRBV9	TRBJ1-6	CASSLQGTVNSPLHF	TGTGCCAGCAGTTTACAGGGGACTGTTAATTCACCCCTCCACTTT
-	-	TRBV6-6	TRBJ1-6	CASSAYNSPLHF	TGTGCCAGCAGCGCGTATAATTCACCCCTCCACTTT
-	-	TRBV2	TRBJ1-4	CASLGGMTTNEKLFF	TGTGCCAGCCTTGGGGGGATGACAACTAATGAAAAACTGTTTTTT
-	-	TRBV30	TRBJ2-2	CAWRGRNTGELFF	TGTGCCTGGAGGGGCCGTAACACCGGGGAGCTGTTTTTT
TRBD2	few	TRBV5-1	TRBJ2-1	CASTLLLAGTYGREQFF	TGCGCCAGCACCCTTTTATTAGCGGGCACGTATGGCCGGGAGCAGTTCTTC
TRBD1	-	TRBV27	TRBJ2-5	CASSSPSQGAETQYF	TGTGCCAGCAGTTCCCCTTCCCAGGGGGCAGAGACCCAGTACTTC
-	-	TRBV29-1	TRBJ1-2	CSVEALGRGYGYTF	TGCAGCGTTGAAGCCCTCGGGAGGGGCTATGGCTACACCTTC
TRBD1	-	TRBV15	TRBJ2-3	CATSSPPRDRGRLDTQYF	TGTGCCACCAGCAGCCCCCCCCGGGACAGGGGGCGATTGGATACGCAGTATTTT
-	-	TRBV4-3	TRBJ1-2	CASSQAMRHEGYGYTF	TGCGCCAGCAGCCAAGCGATGAGACATGAGGGCTATGGCTACACCTTC
TRBD2	-	TRBV27	TRBJ2-1	CASSPRRAGGYNEQFF	TGTGCCAGCAGTCCCCGGAGAGCGGGGGGTTACAATGAGCAGTTCTTC
TRBD2	few	TRBV6-1	TRBJ2-7	CASSELAGTSYEQYF	TGTGCCAGCAGTGAACTAGCGGGGACCTCCTACGAGCAGTACTTC
TRBD1	-	TRBV6-4	TRBJ2-2	CASRAGTGDTGELFF	TGTGCCAGCAGAGCCGGGACAGGGGACACCGGGGAGCTGTTTTTT
TRBD2	-	TRBV18	TRBJ2-7	CASSPGRGAYEQYF	TGTGCCAGCTCACCAGGGCGGGGGGCCTACGAGCAGTACTTC
-	-	TRBV5-8	TRBJ2-7	CASSSLQGYEQYF	TGTGCCAGCAGCTCACTTCAGGGTTACGAGCAGTACTTC
-	-	TRBV7-2	TRBJ2-1	CASSLGQGGYNEQFF	TGTGCCAGCAGCTTAGGGCAGGGAGGTTACAATGAGCAGTTCTTC
TRBD1	-	TRBV27	TRBJ2-2	CASSFGFGQGTGELFF	TGTGCCAGCAGTTTCGGTTTTGGACAGGGCACCGGGGAGCTGTTTTTT
TRBD1	-	TRBV4-1	TRBJ2-7	CASSQPGQGNYEQYF	TGCGCCAGCAGCCAACCTGGACAGGGGAACTACGAGCAGTACTTC
TRBD1	-	TRBV9	TRBJ2-2	CASSVTGTGTGELFF	TGTGCCAGCAGCGTAACCGGGACAGGGACCGGGGAGCTGTTTTTT
TRBD1	-	TRBV10-2	TRBJ1-5	CASSEGRGRNQPQHF	TGCGCCAGCAGTGAGGGCAGGGGGAGGAATCAGCCCCAGCATTTT
TRBD1	-	TRBV6-1	TRBJ1-2	CASSAGTGGPYGYTF	TGTGCCAGCAGTGCGGGGACAGGGGGGCCCTATGGCTACACCTTC